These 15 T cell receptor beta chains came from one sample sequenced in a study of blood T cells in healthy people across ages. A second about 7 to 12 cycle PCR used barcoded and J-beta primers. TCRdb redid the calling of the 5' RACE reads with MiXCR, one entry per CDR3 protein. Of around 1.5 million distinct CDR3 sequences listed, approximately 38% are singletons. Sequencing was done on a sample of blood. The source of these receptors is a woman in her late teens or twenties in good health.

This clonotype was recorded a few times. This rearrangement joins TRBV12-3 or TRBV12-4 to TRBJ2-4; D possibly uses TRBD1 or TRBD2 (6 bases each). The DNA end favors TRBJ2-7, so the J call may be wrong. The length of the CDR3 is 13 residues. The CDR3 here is CASTLGPGAEQYF. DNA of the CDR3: TGTGCCAGCACCCTGGGCCCGGGGGCCGAGCAGTACTTC.

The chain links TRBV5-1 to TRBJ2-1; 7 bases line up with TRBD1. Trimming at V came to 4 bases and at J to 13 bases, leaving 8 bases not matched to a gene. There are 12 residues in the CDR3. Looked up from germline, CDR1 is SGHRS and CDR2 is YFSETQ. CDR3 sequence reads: CASSPTGEDQFF. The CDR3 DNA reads TGCGCCAGCAGCCCTACAGGGGAAGATCAGTTCTTC.

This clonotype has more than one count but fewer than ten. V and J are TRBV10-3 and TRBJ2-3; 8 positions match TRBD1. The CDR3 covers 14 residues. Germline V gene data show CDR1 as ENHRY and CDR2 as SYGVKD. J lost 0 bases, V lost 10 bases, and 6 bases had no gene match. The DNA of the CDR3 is TGTGCCACGTATAACAGGGGGAGCACAGATACGCAGTATTTT. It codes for CATYNRGSTDTQYF.

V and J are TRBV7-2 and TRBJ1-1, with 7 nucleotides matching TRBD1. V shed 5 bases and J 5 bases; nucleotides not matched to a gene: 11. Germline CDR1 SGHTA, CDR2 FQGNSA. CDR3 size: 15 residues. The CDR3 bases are TGTGCCAGCAGCACCCGACAGGGAGGTGAGACTGAAGCTTTCTTT. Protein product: CASSTRQGGETEAFF.

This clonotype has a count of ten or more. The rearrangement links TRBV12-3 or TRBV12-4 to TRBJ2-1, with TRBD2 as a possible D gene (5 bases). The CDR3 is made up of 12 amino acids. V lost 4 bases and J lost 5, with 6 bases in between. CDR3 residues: CASSSGNNEQFF. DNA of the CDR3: TGTGCCAGCAGTTCGGGGAACAATGAGCAGTTCTTC.

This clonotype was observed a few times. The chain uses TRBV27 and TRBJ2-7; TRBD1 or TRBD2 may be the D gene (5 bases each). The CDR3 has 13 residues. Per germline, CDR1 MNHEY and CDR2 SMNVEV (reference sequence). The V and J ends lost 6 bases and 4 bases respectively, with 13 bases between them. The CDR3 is CASSDGWGYEQYF. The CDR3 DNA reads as TGTGCCAGCAGCGACGGTTGGGGGTACGAGCAGTACTTC.

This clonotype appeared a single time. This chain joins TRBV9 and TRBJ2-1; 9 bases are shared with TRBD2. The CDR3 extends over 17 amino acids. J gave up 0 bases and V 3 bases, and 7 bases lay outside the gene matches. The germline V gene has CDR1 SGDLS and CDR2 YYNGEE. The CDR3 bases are TGTGCCAGCAGCGCCGCCCTTAGCGGGGGCTCCTACAATGAGCAGTTCTTC. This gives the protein CASSAALSGGSYNEQFF.

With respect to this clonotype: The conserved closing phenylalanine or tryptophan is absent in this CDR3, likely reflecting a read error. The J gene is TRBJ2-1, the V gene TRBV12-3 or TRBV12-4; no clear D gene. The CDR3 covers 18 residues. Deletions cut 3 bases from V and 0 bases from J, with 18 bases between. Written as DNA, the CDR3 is TGTGCCAGCAGTTTGTCTTCTCTGGCGCGGAGCTCCTACAATGAGCAGTTCCTC. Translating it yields CASSLSSLARSSYNEQFL.

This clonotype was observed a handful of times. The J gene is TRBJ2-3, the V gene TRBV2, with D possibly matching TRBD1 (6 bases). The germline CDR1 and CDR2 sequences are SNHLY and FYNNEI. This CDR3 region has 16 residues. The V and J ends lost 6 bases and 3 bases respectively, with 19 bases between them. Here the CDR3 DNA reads TGTGCCAGCAGGGTTGACAGGCCCCCAGGTACAGATACGCAGTATTTT. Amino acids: CASRVDRPPGTDTQYF.

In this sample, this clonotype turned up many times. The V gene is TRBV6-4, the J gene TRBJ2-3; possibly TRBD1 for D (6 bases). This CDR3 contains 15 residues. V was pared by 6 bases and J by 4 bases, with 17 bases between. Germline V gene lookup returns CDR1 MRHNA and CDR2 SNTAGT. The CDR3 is CASSKEGGSPDTQYF. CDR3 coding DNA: TGTGCCAGCAGCAAAGAAGGGGGTAGCCCAGATACGCAGTATTTT.

The CDR3 loop is CSADEATNYGYTF. The CDR3 coding sequence is TGCAGCGCAGATGAGGCAACTAACTATGGCTACACCTTC. This chain uses TRBV29-1 with TRBJ1-2; D is ambiguous. The CDR3 has 13 residues. The V end was cut by 7 bases, the J end by 0 bases, with 12 bases between. Germline V gene sequence: CDR1 SQVTM, CDR2 ANQGSEA.

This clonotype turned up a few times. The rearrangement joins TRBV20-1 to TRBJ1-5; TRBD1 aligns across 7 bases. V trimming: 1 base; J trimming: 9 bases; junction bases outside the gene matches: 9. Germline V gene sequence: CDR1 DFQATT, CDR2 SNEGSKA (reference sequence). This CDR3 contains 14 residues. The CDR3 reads CSARVGQGEGPQHF. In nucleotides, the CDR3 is TGCAGTGCTAGAGTCGGGCAGGGGGAAGGGCCCCAGCATTTT.

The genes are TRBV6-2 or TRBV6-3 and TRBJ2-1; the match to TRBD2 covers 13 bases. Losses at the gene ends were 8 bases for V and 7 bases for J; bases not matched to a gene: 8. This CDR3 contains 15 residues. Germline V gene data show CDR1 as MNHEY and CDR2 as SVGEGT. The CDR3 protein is CASGLLAGGHNEQFF. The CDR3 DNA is TGTGCCAGCGGATTACTAGCGGGGGGGCATAATGAGCAGTTCTTC.

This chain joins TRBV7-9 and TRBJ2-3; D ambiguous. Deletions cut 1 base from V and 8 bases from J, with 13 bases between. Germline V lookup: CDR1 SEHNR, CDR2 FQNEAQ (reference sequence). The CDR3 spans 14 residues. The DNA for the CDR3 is TGTGCCAGCAGCTTAGTCCCTCCTAGGACTACGCAGTATTTT. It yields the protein CASSLVPPRTTQYF.

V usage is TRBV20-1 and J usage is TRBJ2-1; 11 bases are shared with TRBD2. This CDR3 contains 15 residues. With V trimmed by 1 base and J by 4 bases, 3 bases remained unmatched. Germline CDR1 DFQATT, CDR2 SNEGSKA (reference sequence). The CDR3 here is CSARVGTSGYNEQFF. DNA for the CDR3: TGCAGTGCTAGAGTCGGGACTAGCGGTTACAATGAGCAGTTCTTC.